This T cell receptor (beta chain) came from a study of blood T cell repertoires in COVID-19 (dated by TCRdb to about 2020). With regard to the full study: Collaborator samples came from the United States, Italy and Spain and covered acute and convalescent phases of COVID-19. The material from the prospective study consisted of cDNA or gDNA derived from T cells, B-cell-depleted T cells, or PBMCs. Subjects who had been exposed to COVID-19, were actively infected with it, or had recovered from it provided the deeply sampled blood TCRbeta repertoires that made up the dataset. The repertoires were made available in a free public database intended to serve as a resource for research on the immune response to SARS-CoV-2. The samples were drawn from the first 160 participants of the ongoing ImmuneRACE study and from 1,254 subjects provided by 6 global collaborators. A de-identified subject ID, COVID-19 status, age in years and sex were almost always included in the sample metadata. Where available, HLA class I and class II types were obtained from metadata supplied by the sample provider rather than from assay-based typing. The study at large found these results: How much clinical and demographic metadata was included differed by source and by participant, and the metadata was provided uncurated.

The immunoSEQ Assay, a bias-controlled multiplex PCR, was used to amplify TCRbeta CDR3 regions from genomic DNA. Processing in the source paper ran as follows. Nucleated cell counts per sample were estimated from amplification of reference gene primers within the assay. To quantify the absolute abundance of each unique TCRbeta CDR3 rearrangement, sequence reads were collapsed and filtered. Productive Simpson clonality was computed per sample as the square root of Simpson's diversity index over productive rearrangements. Drawn from immuneACCESS, this table holds only the in-frame rearrangements with V and J called that TCRdb kept. Clones are partly lost; checked studies trace under half to an unresolved V gene and leave the rest unexplained. That table is the source of V, J and clone size, and D and trimming were worked out from the DNA. Within this sample are about 55,000 clones, with around nine tenths of them counted one time only. Approximately 15% of the sample belongs to the ten largest clones.

Each collaborating institution followed its own protocols to collect whole blood in K2EDTA tubes. Collaborator samples were shipped for TCRbeta analysis as frozen whole blood, isolated PBMCs, or DNA extracted from either sample type. CDR1 and CDR2 (SGHRS, YFSETQ) derive from the germline V gene. The CDR3 numbers 15 residues from cysteine through phenylalanine. Just CDR3 DNA is preserved here, 45 bases in frame from base 1. For this chain, trimming is 0 bases at the V end and 2 bases at the J end, and the number of junction bases without a gene match is 4. Of note for this clone: This clone's antigen is unknown. Per-nucleotide qualities are absent, and no much larger clonotype sits a single base away.

The receptor was derived from a human donor with active COVID-19. The donor label of this sample is uncertain. Sample: peripheral blood. The sequence joins TRBV5-1 to TRBJ2-5, with 7 bases aligning to TRBD1. The nucleotide sequence reads TGCGCCAGCAGCTTGGTCAGGGGGATTCAAGAGACCCAGTACTTC. Translated, this gives CASSLVRGIQETQYF.